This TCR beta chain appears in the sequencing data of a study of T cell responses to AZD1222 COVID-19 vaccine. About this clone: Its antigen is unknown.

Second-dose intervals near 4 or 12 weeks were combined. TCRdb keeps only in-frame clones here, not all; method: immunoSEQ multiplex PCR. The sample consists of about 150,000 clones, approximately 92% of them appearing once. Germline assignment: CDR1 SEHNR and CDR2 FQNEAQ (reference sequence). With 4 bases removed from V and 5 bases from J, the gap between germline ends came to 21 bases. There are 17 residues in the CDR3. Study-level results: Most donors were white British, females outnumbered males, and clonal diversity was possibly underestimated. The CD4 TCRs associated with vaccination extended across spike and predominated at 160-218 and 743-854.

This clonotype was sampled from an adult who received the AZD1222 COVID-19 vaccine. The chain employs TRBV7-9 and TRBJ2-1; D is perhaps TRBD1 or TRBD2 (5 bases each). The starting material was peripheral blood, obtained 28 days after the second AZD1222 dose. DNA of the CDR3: TGTGCCAGCAGCTCGCAGGGAGCTCAGCGGAGTGACAATGAGCAGTTCTTC. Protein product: CASSSQGAQRSDNEQFF. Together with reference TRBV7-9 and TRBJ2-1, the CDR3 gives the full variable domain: DTGVSQNPRHKITKRGQNVTFRCDPISEHNRLYWYRQTLGQGPEFLTYFQNEAQLEKSRLLSDRFSAERPKGSFSTLEIQRTEQGDSAMYLCASSSQGAQRSDNEQFFGPGTRLTVL.